Each of the 4 T cell receptor beta chains below was sequenced from the same sample in a study of cytomegalovirus exposure and HLA in healthy donors. PCR was performed using 60 Vbeta and 13 Jbeta primers. This table comes from immunoSEQ multiplex PCR, and its TCRdb copy is limited to in-frame clones, with some not included. Here the sample spans over 150,000 clones, roughly 80% being singletons. Specimen: PBMCs. The receptor source for this set is a woman under 40 in good health and CMV-seropositive.

The chain carries TRBV11-2 and TRBJ1-1; D might be TRBD1 (6 bases). CDR3 length equals 13 residues. The V gene's germline CDR1 is SGHAT and CDR2 FQNNGV. The V gene lost 5 bases and the J gene lost 5 bases, with 12 bases spanning the gap. CDR3 region: CASSISQGTEAFF. The DNA of the CDR3 is TGTGCCAGCAGCATAAGCCAGGGGACTGAAGCTTTCTTT.

The chain uses TRBV11-3 and TRBJ2-1, with 8 bases that match TRBD1. Germline CDR1 SGHNT, CDR2 YENEEA. The CDR3 is made up of 16 amino acids. Trimming took 5 bases from V and 0 from J; bases not matched to a gene: 6. CDR3 nucleotide sequence: TGTGCCAGCAGCCCAGCAGGGGGCTCCTCCTACAATGAGCAGTTCTTC. This gives the protein CASSPAGGSSYNEQFF.

The chain employs TRBV28 and TRBJ1-2, with a possible D match to TRBD1 (6 bases). The ends were cut back, 5 bases at V and 7 bases at J, with 20 bases in the middle. CDR3 length equals 15 residues. The V gene's germline CDR1 is MDHEN and CDR2 SYDVKM. The CDR3 here is CASSPLQGSLPGYTF. Written as DNA, the CDR3 is TGTGCCAGCAGTCCCCTACAGGGATCTCTTCCTGGCTACACCTTC.

This sequence joins TRBV14 and TRBJ2-7, with 10 nucleotides matching TRBD1. The CDR3 sequence is 16 residues long. Trimming cost V 6 bases and J 2 bases; bases outside gene matches: 10. Germline V CDR1 and CDR2: SGHDN, FVKESK. The chain's CDR3 is CASSPVGGTGAYEQYF. The CDR3 nucleotides read TGTGCCAGCAGTCCCGTAGGGGGGACAGGGGCCTACGAGCAGTACTTC.